This T cell receptor beta chain comes out of a study of blood T cell repertoires in COVID-19. Study context: Material from acute and convalescent COVID-19 was sourced from the United States, Italy and Spain. T cells, B-cell-depleted T cells, or PBMCs provided the cDNA or gDNA that served as material.

CDR1 and CDR2 from the germline V gene are GTSNPN and SVGIG (reference sequence). The ends were cut back, 0 bases at V and 6 bases at J, with 11 bases in the middle. The length of the CDR3 is 13 residues. Authors' processing steps: It was from reference gene primer amplification that nucleated cell counts were estimated. The data were produced by immunoSEQ multiplex PCR, yet TCRdb's version contains in-frame clones alone and is incomplete. That table gives V, J and clone size, and the DNA gave D and trimming. The sample lists roughly 140,000 clones; over 75% were seen once. Seattle-derived patients entered the study during active infection and were followed longitudinally.

The sequence was collected from a woman between 55 and 75 years old with COVID-19, enrolled during active disease. The sequencing input was peripheral blood. The chain combines TRBV30 with TRBJ1-1; perhaps TRBD1 as D (5 bases). The CDR3 protein is CAWSVEATAEAFF. CDR3 coding DNA: TGTGCCTGGAGTGTAGAGGCGACAGCTGAAGCTTTCTTT.